The TCR beta chain described here comes from a study of T cell responses to AZD1222 COVID-19 vaccine. The study, taken as a whole, reports: Repertoires in all cases were sampled only once the peak T cell response had passed.

V was trimmed by 4 bases and J by 1 base, leaving 16 bases between them. Germline CDR1 SSHAT, CDR2 FNYEAQ (reference sequence). This CDR3 has 17 amino acids. The repertoire was sequenced with immunoSEQ multiplex PCR; TCRdb's copy has only in-frame clones and lacks some. The table has around 100,000 clones, around nine tenths seen once. Notes on this clone: Its antigen is still unknown.

The receptor comes from an adult in good health. The material was peripheral blood, obtained on day 0 of AZD1222 vaccination. The rearrangement links TRBV7-7 to TRBJ2-2, with a tentative D call TRBD2 (6 bases). In nucleotides, the CDR3 is TGTGCCAGCAGCTCCCTGGCGGGGCTAGGGAACACCGGGGAGCTGTTTTTT. Protein sequence: CASSSLAGLGNTGELFF.